This TCR beta chain was profiled in a study of blood T cell repertoires in COVID-19. Across the study: Donors in the United States, Italy and Spain gave samples during acute or convalescent COVID-19. PBMCs, B-cell-depleted T cells, or T cells provided the cDNA or gDNA that made up the material.

Per the study methods: Cell counts per sample came from amplifying reference gene primers. Measured with immunoSEQ multiplex PCR; TCRdb has only the in-frame clones, and not every one. The V and J calls and the clone size are those of that table, but D and trimming were determined from the DNA. The table includes 120,000 or so clones, nearly 90% detected once. The CDR3 covers 16 residues. CDR1 is LNHDA and CDR2 is SQIVND in the germline V gene (reference sequence). V was cut by 2 bases and J by 4 bases, with 14 bases left in between. V gene TRBV19 combines with J gene TRBJ2-2; D is perhaps TRBD2 (6 bases). Sample: peripheral blood. This TCR was sampled from a woman over 75 with acute or convalescent COVID-19. CDR3 nucleotides: TGTGCCAGTAGTATATTGGGGGGATGGGGCACCGGGGAGCTGTTTTTT. It is translated as CASSILGGWGTGELFF. Variable domain in full (rest from reference TRBV19 and TRBJ2-2): DGGITQSPKYLFRKEGQNVTLSCEQNLNHDAMYWYRQDPGQGLRLIYYSQIVNDFQKGDIAEGYSVSREKKESFPLTVTSAQKNPTAFYLCASSILGGWGTGELFFGEGSRLTVL.